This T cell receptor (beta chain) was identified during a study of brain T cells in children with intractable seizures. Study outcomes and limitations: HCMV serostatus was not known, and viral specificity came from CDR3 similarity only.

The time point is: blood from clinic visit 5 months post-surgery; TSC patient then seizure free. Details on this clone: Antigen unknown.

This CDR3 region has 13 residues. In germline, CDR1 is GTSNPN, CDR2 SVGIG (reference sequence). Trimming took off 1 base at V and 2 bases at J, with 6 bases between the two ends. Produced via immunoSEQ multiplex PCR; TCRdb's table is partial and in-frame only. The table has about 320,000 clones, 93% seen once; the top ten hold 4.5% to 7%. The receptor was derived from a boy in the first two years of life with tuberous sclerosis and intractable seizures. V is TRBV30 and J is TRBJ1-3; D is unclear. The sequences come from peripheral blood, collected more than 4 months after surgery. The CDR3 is CAWSGGAGNTIYF. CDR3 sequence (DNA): TGTGCCTGGAGTGGTGGGGCTGGAAACACCATATATTTT.